The 13 T cell receptor beta chains below were found in one sample sequenced in a study of neurological immune-mediated disorders. TCRdb re-called the 5' RACE reads through MiXCR, storing one row per CDR3 protein. This table holds about 50,000 distinct CDR3 sequences, 10% found once. Material: PBMCs. These TCRs come from a man aged 70 or older with HTLV-1-associated myelopathy (HAM/TSP).

Ten or more counts support this clonotype. The genes are TRBV20-1 and TRBJ2-7; possibly TRBD2 for D (5 bases). The CDR3 contains 13 residues. Germline V gene lookup returns CDR1 DFQATT and CDR2 SNEGSKA (reference sequence). The V end was cut by 3 bases, the J end by 5 bases, with 14 bases between. The CDR3 DNA sequence: TGCAGTGCTAGCGTTCAGCGGTCCAACGAGCAGTACTTC. It specifies CSASVQRSNEQYF.

Many counts were recorded for this clonotype. The chain links TRBV11-2 to TRBJ2-1; 10 positions match TRBD1. This CDR3 region has 15 residues. Losses at the gene ends were 5 bases for V and 6 bases for J; bases not matched to a gene: 7. Germline-derived CDR1 and CDR2 are SGHAT and FQNNGV. The CDR3 DNA sequence: TGTGCCAGCAGCCCGAGGACAGGGGGTGGCAATGAGCAGTTCTTC. Translation gives CASSPRTGGGNEQFF.

The V call is TRBV6-6, the J call TRBJ2-7; possibly TRBD1 for D (5 bases). The V gene's germline CDR1 is MNHNY and CDR2 SVGAGI (reference sequence). The V and J ends lost 5 bases and 2 bases respectively, with 13 bases between them. The CDR3 loop spans 14 amino acids. This CDR3 is CASSPDSGTYEQYF. Written as DNA, the CDR3 is TGTGCCAGCAGTCCTGACTCAGGGACCTACGAGCAGTACTTC.

Only a few counts were recorded for this clonotype. The chain recombines TRBV12-3 or TRBV12-4 with TRBJ2-1; D not certain. CDR3 length: 11 residues. V was clipped by 4 bases and J by 6 bases, with 4 bases between them. CDR3 residues: CASSSSNEQFF. CDR3 bases: TGTGCCAGCAGTTCATCCAATGAGCAGTTCTTC.

In this sample, this clonotype turned up many times. The genes are TRBV5-6 and TRBJ2-3, with TRBD2 as a possible D gene (6 bases). The CDR3 extends over 13 amino acids. Trimming took 4 bases from V and 6 from J, leaving 12 bases between them. Germline CDR1 reads SGHDT; CDR2 reads YYEEEE. The CDR3 is CASSLLSGDTQYF. In DNA form, the CDR3 reads TGTGCCAGCAGCCTGCTAAGCGGGGATACGCAGTATTTT.

This clonotype was observed at least ten times. This chain uses TRBV12-3 or TRBV12-4 with TRBJ1-5; TRBD1 matches at 10 bases. The CDR3 length is 15 residues. With 5 bases clipped from V and 6 bases from J, the junction kept 7 bases outside the gene matches. In DNA, the CDR3 is TGTGCCAGCAGTCTACGGACAGGGGGAGGTCAGCCCCAGCATTTT. Its protein is CASSLRTGGGQPQHF.

In this sample, this clonotype turned up many times. V usage is TRBV20-1 and J usage is TRBJ2-6; 11 nucleotides match TRBD1. Germline CDR1 and CDR2: DFQATT and SNEGSKA (reference sequence). This CDR3 contains 17 residues. V shed 5 bases and J 0 bases; nucleotides not matched to a gene: 6. The CDR3 reads CSALGTGGVSGANVLTF. The CDR3 DNA is TGCAGTGCTTTGGGGACAGGGGGAGTCTCTGGGGCCAACGTCCTGACTTTC.

This sequence joins TRBV9 and TRBJ1-6, with D perhaps TRBD1 (6 bases). CDR1 is SGDLS and CDR2 is YYNGEE in the germline V gene. This CDR3 spans 14 amino acids. V was cut by 3 bases and J by 11 bases, with 15 bases left in between. The CDR3 nucleotides are TGTGCCAGCAGCGAACAGGGCGCAATCACACCCCTCCACTTT. This gives the protein CASSEQGAITPLHF.

This clonotype is termed medium-sized. The V call is TRBV7-8, the J call TRBJ2-1; no clear D gene. Germline CDR1 SGHVS, CDR2 FQNEAQ. V dropped 5 bases and J dropped 7 bases, with 9 bases sitting between them. This CDR3 comprises 12 residues. Here the CDR3 reads CASSHTDNEQFF. As DNA, the CDR3 is TGTGCCAGCAGCCATACGGATAATGAGCAGTTCTTC.

There are many counts of this clonotype. The CDR3 region is CASSLGRGGDTQYF. As DNA, the CDR3 is TGTGCCAGCAGCCTGGGCAGGGGAGGAGATACGCAGTATTTT. The chain uses TRBV3-1 and TRBJ2-3; the D gene could be TRBD1 or TRBD2 (6 bases each). The CDR3 is 14 residues long. The V end was cut by 4 bases, the J end by 5 bases, with 13 bases between. Germline assignment: CDR1 LGHDT and CDR2 YNNKEL (reference sequence).

The table lists this clonotype with many counts. The chain is built from TRBV20-1 and TRBJ2-1; 7 bases map to TRBD2. The CDR3 spans 14 residues. V was pared by 1 base and J by 4 bases, with 4 bases of the junction left unmatched. CDR1 is DFQATT and CDR2 is SNEGSKA in the germline V gene (reference sequence). This chain's CDR3 is CSARVRGDYNEQFF. The CDR3 nucleotides read TGCAGTGCTAGAGTCCGGGGGGATTACAATGAGCAGTTCTTC.

This clonotype showed up many times. The CDR3 DNA reads TGCGCCAGCAGGGAGGGGGGGCTCACTGAAGCTTTCTTT. It encodes CASREGGLTEAFF. The J gene is TRBJ1-1, the V gene TRBV5-1, with a possible D match to TRBD1 (6 bases). The CDR3 has 13 amino acids. Between the trimmed V and J ends, which lost 5 bases and 4 bases, there was a span of 12 bases. The germline V gene encodes CDR1 SGHRS and CDR2 YFSETQ. Complete variable domain (other parts from reference TRBV5-1 and TRBJ1-1): KAGVTQTPRYLIKTRGQQVTLSCSPISGHRSVSWYQQTPGQGLQFLFEYFSETQRNKGNFPGRFSGRQFSNSRSEMNVSTLELGDSALYLCASREGGLTEAFFGQGTRLTVV.

The sample holds many counts of this clonotype. This rearrangement joins TRBV4-2 to TRBJ1-2; weak D call: TRBD1 (5 bases). In germline, CDR1 is LGHNA, CDR2 YNFKEQ. The CDR3 sequence is 15 residues long. The V gene lost 0 bases and the J gene lost 6 bases, with 14 bases spanning the gap. The CDR3 nucleotides are TGTGCCAGCAGCCAAGATCTGGAGGGGCTCAATGGCTACACCTTC. Protein sequence: CASSQDLEGLNGYTF.